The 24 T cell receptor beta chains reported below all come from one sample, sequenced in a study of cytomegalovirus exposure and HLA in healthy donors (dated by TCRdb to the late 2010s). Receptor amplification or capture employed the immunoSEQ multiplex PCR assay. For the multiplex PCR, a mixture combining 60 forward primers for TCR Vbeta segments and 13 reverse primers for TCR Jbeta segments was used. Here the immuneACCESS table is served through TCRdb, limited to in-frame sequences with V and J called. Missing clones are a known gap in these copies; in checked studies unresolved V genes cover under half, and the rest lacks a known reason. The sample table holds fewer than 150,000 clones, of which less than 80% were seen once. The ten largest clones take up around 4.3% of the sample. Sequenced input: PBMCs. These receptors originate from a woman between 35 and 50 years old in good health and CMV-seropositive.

The CDR3 protein is CASSPTGTGKGYGYTF. The CDR3 DNA is TGTGCCAGCAGCCCTACCGGGACAGGGAAAGGTTATGGCTACACCTTC. V gene TRBV14 combines with J gene TRBJ1-2, with 9 bases matching TRBD1. Germline V gene sequence: CDR1 SGHDN, CDR2 FVKESK. The V and J ends lost 4 bases and 5 bases, in that order; junction bases with no gene match: 11. This CDR3 region has 16 residues.

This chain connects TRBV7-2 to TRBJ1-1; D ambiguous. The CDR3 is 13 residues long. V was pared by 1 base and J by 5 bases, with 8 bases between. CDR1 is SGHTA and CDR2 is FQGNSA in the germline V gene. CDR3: CASSLVGETEAFF. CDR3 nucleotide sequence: TGTGCCAGCAGCTTAGTTGGGGAGACTGAAGCTTTCTTT.

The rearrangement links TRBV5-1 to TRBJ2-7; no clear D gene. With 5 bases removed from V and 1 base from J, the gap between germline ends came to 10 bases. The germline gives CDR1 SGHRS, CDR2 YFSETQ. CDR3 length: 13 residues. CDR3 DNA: TGCGCCAGCAGTTTCACTGCATCCTACGAGCAGTACTTC. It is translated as CASSFTASYEQYF.

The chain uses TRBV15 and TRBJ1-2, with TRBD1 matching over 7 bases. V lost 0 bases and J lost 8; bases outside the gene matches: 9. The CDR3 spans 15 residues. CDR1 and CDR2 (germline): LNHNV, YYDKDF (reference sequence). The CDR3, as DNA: TGTGCCACCAGCAGAGAGGACAGGTCACCGGGGGGCTACACCTTC. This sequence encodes CATSREDRSPGGYTF.

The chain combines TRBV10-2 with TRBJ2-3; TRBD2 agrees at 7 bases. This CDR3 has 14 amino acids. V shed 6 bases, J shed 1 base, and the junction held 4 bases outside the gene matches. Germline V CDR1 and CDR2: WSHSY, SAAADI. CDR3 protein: CASRGTSGTDTQYF. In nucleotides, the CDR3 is TGCGCCAGCAGAGGAACTAGCGGCACAGATACGCAGTATTTT.

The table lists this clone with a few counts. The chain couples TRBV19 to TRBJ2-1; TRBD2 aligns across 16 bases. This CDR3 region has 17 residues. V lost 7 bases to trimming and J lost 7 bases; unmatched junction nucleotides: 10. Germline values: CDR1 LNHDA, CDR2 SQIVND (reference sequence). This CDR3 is CASNSGTSGRAGNEQFF. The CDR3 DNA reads TGTGCCAGTAACTCCGGGACTAGCGGGAGGGCAGGAAATGAGCAGTTCTTC.

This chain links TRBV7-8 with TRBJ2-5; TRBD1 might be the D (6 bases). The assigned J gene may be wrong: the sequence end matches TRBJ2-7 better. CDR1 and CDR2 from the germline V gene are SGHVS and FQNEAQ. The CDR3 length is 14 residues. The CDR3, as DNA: TGTGCCAGCAGCTTCCGGACAGTGGCCTACGAGCAGTACTTC. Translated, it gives CASSFRTVAYEQYF.

The CDR3 DNA reads as TGCGCCAGCAGATTTGCGGGTGCGGCCTACGAGCAGTACTTC. Protein sequence: CASRFAGAAYEQYF. This chain joins TRBV5-1 and TRBJ2-5; D might be TRBD2 (5 bases). The J call may be mistaken, given a closer DNA end match to TRBJ2-7. The germline CDR1 and CDR2 sequences are SGHRS and YFSETQ. The CDR3 has 14 amino acids.

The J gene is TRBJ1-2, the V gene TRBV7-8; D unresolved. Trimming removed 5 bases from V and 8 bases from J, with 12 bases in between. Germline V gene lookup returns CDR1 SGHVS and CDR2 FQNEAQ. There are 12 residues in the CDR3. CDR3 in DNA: TGTGCCAGCAGCCTCCCTGCGGGGGGCTACACCTTC. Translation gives CASSLPAGGYTF.

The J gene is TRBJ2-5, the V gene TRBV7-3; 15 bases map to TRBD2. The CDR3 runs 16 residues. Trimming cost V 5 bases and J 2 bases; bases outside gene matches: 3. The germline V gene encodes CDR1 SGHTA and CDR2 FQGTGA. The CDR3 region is CASSLGTSGGQETQYF. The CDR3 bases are TGTGCCAGCAGCCTCGGGACTAGCGGGGGGCAAGAGACCCAGTACTTC. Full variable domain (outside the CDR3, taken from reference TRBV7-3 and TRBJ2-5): GAGVSQTPSNKVTEKGKYVELRCDPISGHTALYWYRQSLGQGPEFLIYFQGTGAADDSGLPNDRFFAVRPEGSVSTLKIQRTERGDSAVYLCASSLGTSGGQETQYFGPGTRLLVL.

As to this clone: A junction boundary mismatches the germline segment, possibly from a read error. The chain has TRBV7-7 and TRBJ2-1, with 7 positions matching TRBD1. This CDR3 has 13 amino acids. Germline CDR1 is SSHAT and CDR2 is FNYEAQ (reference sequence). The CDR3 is CASSLGGASEQFF. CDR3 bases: TGTGCTAGCAGCTTAGGGGGCGCTTCTGAGCAGTTCTTC.

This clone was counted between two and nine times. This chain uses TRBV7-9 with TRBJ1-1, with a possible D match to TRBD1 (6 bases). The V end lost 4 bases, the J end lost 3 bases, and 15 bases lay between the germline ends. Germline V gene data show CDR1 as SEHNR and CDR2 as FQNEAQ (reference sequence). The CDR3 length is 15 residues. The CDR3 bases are TGTGCCAGCAGCTCACTCGGGACACCGGACACTGAAGCTTTCTTT. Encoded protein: CASSSLGTPDTEAFF. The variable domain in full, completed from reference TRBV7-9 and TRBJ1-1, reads DTGVSQNPRHKITKRGQNVTFRCDPISEHNRLYWYRQTLGQGPEFLTYFQNEAQLEKSRLLSDRFSAERPKGSFSTLEIQRTEQGDSAMYLCASSSLGTPDTEAFFGQGTRLTVV.

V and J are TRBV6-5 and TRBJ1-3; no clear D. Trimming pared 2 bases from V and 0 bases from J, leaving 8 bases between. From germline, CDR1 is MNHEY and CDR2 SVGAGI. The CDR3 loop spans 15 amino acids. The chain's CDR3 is CASSYRGYSGNTIYF. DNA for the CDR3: TGTGCCAGCAGTTACCGGGGTTACTCTGGAAACACCATATATTTT.

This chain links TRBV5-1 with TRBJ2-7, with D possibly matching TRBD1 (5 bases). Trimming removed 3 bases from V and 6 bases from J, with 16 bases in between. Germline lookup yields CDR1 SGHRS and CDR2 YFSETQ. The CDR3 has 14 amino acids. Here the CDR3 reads CASSSGSSNIEQYF. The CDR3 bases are TGCGCCAGCAGCTCAGGGTCCTCAAACATCGAGCAGTACTTC.

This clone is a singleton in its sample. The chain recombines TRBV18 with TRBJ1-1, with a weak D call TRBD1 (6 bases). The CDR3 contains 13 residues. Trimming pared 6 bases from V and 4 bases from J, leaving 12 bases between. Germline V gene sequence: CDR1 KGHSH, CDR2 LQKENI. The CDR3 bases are TGTGCCAGCTCCACAGGGTTGGGCACTGAAGCTTTCTTT. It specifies CASSTGLGTEAFF.

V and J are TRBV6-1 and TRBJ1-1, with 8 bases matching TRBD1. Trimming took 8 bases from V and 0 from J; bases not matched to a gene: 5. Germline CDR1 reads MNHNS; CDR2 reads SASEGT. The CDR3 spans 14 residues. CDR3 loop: CASDRGQVNTEAFF. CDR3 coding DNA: TGTGCCAGCGACCGGGGACAGGTGAACACTGAAGCTTTCTTT.

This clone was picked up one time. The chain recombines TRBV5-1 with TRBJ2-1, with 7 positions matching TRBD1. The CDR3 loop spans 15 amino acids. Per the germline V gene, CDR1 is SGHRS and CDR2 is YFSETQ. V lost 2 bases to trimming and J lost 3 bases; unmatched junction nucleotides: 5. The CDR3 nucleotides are TGCGCCAGCAGCTTTCTTCAGGGGGACTACAATGAGCAGTTCTTC. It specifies CASSFLQGDYNEQFF.

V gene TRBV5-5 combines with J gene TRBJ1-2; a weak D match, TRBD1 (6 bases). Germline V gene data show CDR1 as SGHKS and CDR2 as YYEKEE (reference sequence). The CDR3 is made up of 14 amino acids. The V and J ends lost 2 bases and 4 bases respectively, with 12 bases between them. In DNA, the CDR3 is TGTGCCAGCAGCTTTCAACAGGGTACCTATGGCTACACCTTC. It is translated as CASSFQQGTYGYTF.

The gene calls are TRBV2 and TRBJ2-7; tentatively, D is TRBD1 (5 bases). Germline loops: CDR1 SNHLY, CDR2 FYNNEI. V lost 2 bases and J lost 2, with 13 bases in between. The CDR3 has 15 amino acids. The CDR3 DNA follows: TGTGCCAGCAGTGAACGACAGCACCCTACCTACGAGCAGTACTTC. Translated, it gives CASSERQHPTYEQYF.

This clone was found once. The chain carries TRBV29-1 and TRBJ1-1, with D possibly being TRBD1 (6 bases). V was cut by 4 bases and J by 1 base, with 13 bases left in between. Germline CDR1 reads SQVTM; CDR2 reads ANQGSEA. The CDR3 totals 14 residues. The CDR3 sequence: CSVGTGSSNTEAFF. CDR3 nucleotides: TGCAGCGTTGGTACAGGGTCCTCGAACACTGAAGCTTTCTTT.

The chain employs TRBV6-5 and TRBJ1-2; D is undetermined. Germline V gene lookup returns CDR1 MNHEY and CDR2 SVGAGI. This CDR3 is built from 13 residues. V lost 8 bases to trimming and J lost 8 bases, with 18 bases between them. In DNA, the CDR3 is TGTGCCAGCCTCGGGGTCTGGTCTTACGGCTACACCTTC. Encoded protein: CASLGVWSYGYTF.

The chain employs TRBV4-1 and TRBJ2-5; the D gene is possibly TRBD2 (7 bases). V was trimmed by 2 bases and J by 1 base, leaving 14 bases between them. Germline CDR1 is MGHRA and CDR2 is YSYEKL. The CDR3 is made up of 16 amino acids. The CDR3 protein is CASSQQRGGSQETQYF. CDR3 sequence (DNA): TGCGCCAGCAGCCAACAAAGGGGGGGTTCCCAAGAGACCCAGTACTTC.

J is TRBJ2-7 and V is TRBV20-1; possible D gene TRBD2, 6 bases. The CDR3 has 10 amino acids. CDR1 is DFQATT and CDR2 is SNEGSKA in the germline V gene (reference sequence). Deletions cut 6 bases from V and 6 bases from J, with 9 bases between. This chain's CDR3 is CSAGGREQYF. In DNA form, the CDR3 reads TGCAGTGCCGGAGGGCGCGAGCAGTACTTC.

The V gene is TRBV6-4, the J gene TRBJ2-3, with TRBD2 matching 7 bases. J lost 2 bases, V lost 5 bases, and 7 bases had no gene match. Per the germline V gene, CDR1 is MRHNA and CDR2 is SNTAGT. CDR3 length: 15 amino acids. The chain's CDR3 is CASSRTSWTTDTQYF. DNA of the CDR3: TGTGCCAGCAGTCGGACTAGTTGGACCACAGATACGCAGTATTTT.